These 17 T cell receptor beta chains share one sample of origin, sequenced in a study of cytomegalovirus exposure and HLA in healthy donors. PCR primers comprised 60 Vbeta and 13 Jbeta primers. Repertoires were generated with immunoSEQ multiplex PCR, while TCRdb's copy carries only in-frame clones and drops some. This table has 250,000 or so clones, approximately 81% appearing once. The sample taken for sequencing was PBMCs. Receptor source: a human donor in good health.

The V gene is TRBV7-9, the J gene TRBJ2-7; 9 bases line up with TRBD2. The CDR3 has 14 residues. V dropped 5 bases and J dropped 3; count of bases not matched to a gene: 5. Germline values: CDR1 SEHNR, CDR2 FQNEAQ (reference sequence). The CDR3 nucleotides are TGTGCCAGCAGCAAATGGACTAGCGACTACGAGCAGTACTTC. Encoded protein: CASSKWTSDYEQYF.

V is TRBV5-4 and J is TRBJ2-1; TRBD1 matches 10 bases. The V gene end was trimmed by 5 bases and the J gene end by 4 bases; junction bases not matched to a gene: 6. Germline lookup yields CDR1 SGHNT and CDR2 YYREEE (reference sequence). The CDR3 is 15 amino acids. Here the CDR3 reads CASSSGTGVYNEQFF. The CDR3, as DNA: TGTGCCAGCAGTTCGGGGACAGGGGTATACAATGAGCAGTTCTTC.

The chain combines TRBV2 with TRBJ1-2; no clear D. CDR1 SNHLY and CDR2 FYNNEI come from the germline V gene. The CDR3 covers 12 residues. The V gene lost 6 bases and the J gene lost 4 bases, with 9 bases spanning the gap. CDR3 sequence: CASRVQTYGYTF. For the CDR3, the DNA is TGTGCCAGCAGGGTACAGACCTATGGCTACACCTTC.

The V and J genes are TRBV7-9 and TRBJ2-3; TRBD1 aligns across 7 bases. J lost 0 bases, V lost 5 bases, and 8 bases had no gene match. In germline, CDR1 is SEHNR, CDR2 FQNEAQ (reference sequence). The CDR3 contains 16 residues. Here the CDR3 reads CASSALTGDSTDTQYF. The CDR3 DNA is TGTGCCAGCAGCGCCCTTACAGGGGATAGCACAGATACGCAGTATTTT.

CDR3: CASSPLQGKETQYF. The CDR3 DNA sequence: TGTGCCAGCAGTCCCCTTCAGGGGAAAGAGACCCAGTACTTC. The chain links TRBV28 to TRBJ2-5; D is possibly TRBD1 (6 bases). The germline V and J ends were trimmed by 5 bases and 3 bases, with 13 bases remaining between them. Germline-derived CDR1 and CDR2 are MDHEN and SYDVKM. This CDR3 is built from 14 residues.

The V gene is TRBV18, the J gene TRBJ2-7; 16 bases line up with TRBD2. Germline V gene sequence: CDR1 KGHSH, CDR2 LQKENI. V lost 5 bases, J lost 5 bases, and 6 bases stayed unmatched. The CDR3 is 16 residues long. Here the CDR3 reads CASSSLGLAGGDEQYF. The CDR3 bases are TGTGCCAGCTCATCACTGGGACTAGCGGGAGGGGACGAGCAGTACTTC.

The V call is TRBV11-3, the J call TRBJ2-7; 9 bases fit TRBD1. Germline V lookup: CDR1 SGHNT, CDR2 YENEEA. After removal of 4 bases from V and 5 bases from J, the junction contained 3 bases not matched to a gene. This CDR3 comprises 13 residues. Here the CDR3 reads CASSSQGANEQYF. The DNA of the CDR3 is TGTGCCAGCAGCTCACAGGGGGCCAACGAGCAGTACTTC.

The CDR3, as DNA: TGCGCCAGCAGCTCCGGAGGTGGCTACACCTTC. This sequence encodes CASSSGGGYTF. This chain uses TRBV5-1 with TRBJ1-2; D gene unclear. The CDR3 runs to 11 residues. Germline-derived CDR1 and CDR2 are SGHRS and YFSETQ. The V and J ends lost 3 bases and 7 bases respectively, with 7 bases between them. The full variable domain, its missing parts supplied by reference TRBV5-1 and TRBJ1-2, is KAGVTQTPRYLIKTRGQQVTLSCSPISGHRSVSWYQQTPGQGLQFLFEYFSETQRNKGNFPGRFSGRQFSNSRSEMNVSTLELGDSALYLCASSSGGGYTFGSGTRLTVV.

The V and J genes are TRBV4-3 and TRBJ1-4; D is unclear. The length of the CDR3 is 18 residues. Trimming removed 0 bases at V and 3 bases at J, with 17 bases between. Germline CDR1 reads LGHNA; CDR2 reads YSLEER. CDR3 in DNA: TGCGCCAGCAGCCAAGAAAGTAGCCCAATGCCAGCTAATGAAAAACTGTTTTTT. As protein: CASSQESSPMPANEKLFF.

About this clone: A read error may produce the germline difference seen at one junction end. CDR3 protein: CSSSSPTSSWIDTQYF. DNA for the CDR3: TGTTCCAGCAGCTCCCCGACTAGTTCCTGGATAGATACGCAGTATTTT. The chain links TRBV7-9 to TRBJ2-3, with D tentatively TRBD2 (6 bases). Germline V gene sequence: CDR1 SEHNR, CDR2 FQNEAQ (reference sequence). This CDR3 has 16 amino acids.

The chain links TRBV30 to TRBJ2-7; 8 nucleotides line up with TRBD1. Germline V lookup: CDR1 GTSNPN, CDR2 SVGIG (reference sequence). The CDR3 covers 14 residues. V gave up 1 base and J gave up 6 bases; unmatched junction bases: 8. The CDR3 spells CAWSARTGFSEQYF. As DNA, the CDR3 is TGTGCCTGGAGTGCTAGGACAGGGTTTAGCGAGCAGTACTTC.

The chain combines TRBV2 with TRBJ2-3; TRBD2 agrees at 13 bases. Germline V lookup: CDR1 SNHLY, CDR2 FYNNEI. Trimming took 8 bases from V and 4 from J; bases not matched to a gene: 15. The CDR3 has 18 residues. The CDR3 nucleotides are TGTGCCAGCCGGCCCGAAAGGACTAGCGGGAGAGGTGCAGATACGCAGTATTTT. It specifies CASRPERTSGRGADTQYF.

This clone occurred once. The chain uses TRBV5-1 and TRBJ1-1; D is perhaps TRBD1 (5 bases). Germline V gene lookup returns CDR1 SGHRS and CDR2 YFSETQ. The ends were cut back, 3 bases at V and 10 bases at J, with 10 bases in the middle. CDR3 length: 11 residues. The CDR3 region is CASSYQGLAFF. The CDR3 region has the DNA TGCGCCAGCAGCTACCAGGGCCTAGCTTTCTTT.

This chain connects TRBV4-2 to TRBJ2-6; 7 bases map to TRBD2. CDR1 is LGHNA and CDR2 is YNFKEQ in the germline V gene. Trimming removed 0 bases from V and 0 bases from J; junction bases left unmatched: 11. This CDR3 comprises 20 residues. The CDR3 DNA reads TGTGCCAGCAGCCAAGAGGTAGGAGCGGGACTACTCTCTGGGGCCAACGTCCTGACTTTC. It translates to CASSQEVGAGLLSGANVLTF.

The chain couples TRBV6-1 to TRBJ2-2; D might be TRBD2 (5 bases). Between the trimmed V and J ends, which lost 7 bases and 6 bases, there was a span of 18 bases. Looked up from germline, CDR1 is MNHNS and CDR2 is SASEGT. The CDR3 is made up of 15 amino acids. The CDR3 loop is CASKAEGKGSGELFF. CDR3 in DNA: TGTGCCAGCAAGGCAGAGGGAAAGGGTTCCGGGGAGCTGTTTTTT.

V is TRBV4-1 and J is TRBJ1-2, with D hard to call. Germline CDR1 reads MGHRA; CDR2 reads YSYEKL. The CDR3 runs to 13 residues. Trimming stripped 0 bases from V and 2 bases from J, with 4 bases between. The CDR3 loop reads CASSQERNYGYTF. As DNA, the CDR3 is TGCGCCAGCAGCCAAGAGAGGAACTATGGCTACACCTTC.

This chain connects TRBV6-6 to TRBJ2-1, with 13 bases identical to TRBD2. After removal of 6 bases from V and 8 bases from J, the junction contained 7 bases not matched to a gene. Germline CDR1 and CDR2: MNHNY and SVGAGI (reference sequence). The CDR3 is 15 residues long. The CDR3 sequence: CASRFGLAGVYEQFF. The CDR3, as DNA: TGTGCCAGCAGATTTGGACTAGCGGGAGTCTATGAGCAGTTCTTC.